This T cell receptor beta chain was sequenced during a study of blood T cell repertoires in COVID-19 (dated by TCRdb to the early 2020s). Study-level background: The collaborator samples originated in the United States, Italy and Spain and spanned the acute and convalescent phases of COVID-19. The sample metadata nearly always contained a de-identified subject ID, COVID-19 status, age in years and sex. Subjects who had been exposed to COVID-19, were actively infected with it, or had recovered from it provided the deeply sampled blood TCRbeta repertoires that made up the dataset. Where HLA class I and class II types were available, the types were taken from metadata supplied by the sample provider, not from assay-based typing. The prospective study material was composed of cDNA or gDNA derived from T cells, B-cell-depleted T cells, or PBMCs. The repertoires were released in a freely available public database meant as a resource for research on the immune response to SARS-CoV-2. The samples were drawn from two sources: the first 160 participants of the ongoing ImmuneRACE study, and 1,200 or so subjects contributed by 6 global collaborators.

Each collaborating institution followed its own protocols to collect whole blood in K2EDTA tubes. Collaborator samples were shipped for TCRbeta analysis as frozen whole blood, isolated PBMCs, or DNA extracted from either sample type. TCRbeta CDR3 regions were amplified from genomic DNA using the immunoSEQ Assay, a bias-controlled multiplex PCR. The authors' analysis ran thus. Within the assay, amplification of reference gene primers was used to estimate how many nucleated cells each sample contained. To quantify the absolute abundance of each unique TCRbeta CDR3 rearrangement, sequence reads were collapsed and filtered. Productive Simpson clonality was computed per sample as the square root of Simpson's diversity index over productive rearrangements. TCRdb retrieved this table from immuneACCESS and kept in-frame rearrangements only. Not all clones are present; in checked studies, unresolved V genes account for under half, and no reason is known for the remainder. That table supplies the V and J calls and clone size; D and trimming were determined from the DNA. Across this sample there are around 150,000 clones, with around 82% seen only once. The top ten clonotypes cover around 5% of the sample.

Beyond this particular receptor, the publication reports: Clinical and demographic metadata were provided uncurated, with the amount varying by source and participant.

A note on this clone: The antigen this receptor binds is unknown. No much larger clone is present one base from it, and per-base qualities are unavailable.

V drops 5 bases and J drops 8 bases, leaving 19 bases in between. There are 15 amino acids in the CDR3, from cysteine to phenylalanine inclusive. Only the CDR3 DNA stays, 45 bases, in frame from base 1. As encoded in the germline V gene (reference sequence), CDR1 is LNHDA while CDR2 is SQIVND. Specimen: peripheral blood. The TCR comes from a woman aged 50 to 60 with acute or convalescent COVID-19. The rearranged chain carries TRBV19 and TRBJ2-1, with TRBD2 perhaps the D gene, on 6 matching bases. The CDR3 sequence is CASSATNGGSDEQFF. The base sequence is TGTGCCAGTAGTGCAACTAACGGGGGAAGCGATGAGCAGTTCTTC.